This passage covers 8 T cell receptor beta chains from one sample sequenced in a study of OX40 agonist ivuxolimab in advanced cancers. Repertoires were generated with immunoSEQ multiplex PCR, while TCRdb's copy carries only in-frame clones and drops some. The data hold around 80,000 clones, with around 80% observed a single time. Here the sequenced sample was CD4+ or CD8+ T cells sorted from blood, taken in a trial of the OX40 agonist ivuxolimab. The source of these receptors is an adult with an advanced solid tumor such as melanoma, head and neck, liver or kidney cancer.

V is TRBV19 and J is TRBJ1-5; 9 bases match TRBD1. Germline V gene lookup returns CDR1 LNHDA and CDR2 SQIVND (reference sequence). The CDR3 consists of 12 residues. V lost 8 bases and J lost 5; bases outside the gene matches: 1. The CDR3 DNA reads TGTGCCAGTGACAGGGGGGATCAGCCCCAGCATTTT. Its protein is CASDRGDQPQHF.

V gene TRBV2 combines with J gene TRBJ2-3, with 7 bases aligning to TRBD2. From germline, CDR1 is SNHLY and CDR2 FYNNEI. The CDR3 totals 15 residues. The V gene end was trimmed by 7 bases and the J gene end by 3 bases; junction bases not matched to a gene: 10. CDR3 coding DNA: TGTGCCAGCAAGGAGCGGAGCGGGGTAACAGATACGCAGTATTTT. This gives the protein CASKERSGVTDTQYF. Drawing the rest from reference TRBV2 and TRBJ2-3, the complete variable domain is EPEVTQTPSHQVTQMGQEVILRCVPISNHLYFYWYRQILGQKVEFLVSFYNNEISEKSEIFDDQFSVERPDGSNFTLKIRSTKLEDSAMYFCASKERSGVTDTQYFGPGTRLTVL.

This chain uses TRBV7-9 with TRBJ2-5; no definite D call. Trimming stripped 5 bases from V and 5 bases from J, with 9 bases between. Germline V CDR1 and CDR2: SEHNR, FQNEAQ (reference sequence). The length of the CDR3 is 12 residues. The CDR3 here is CASSLKEETQYF. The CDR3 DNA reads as TGTGCCAGCAGCCTCAAGGAGGAGACCCAGTACTTC.

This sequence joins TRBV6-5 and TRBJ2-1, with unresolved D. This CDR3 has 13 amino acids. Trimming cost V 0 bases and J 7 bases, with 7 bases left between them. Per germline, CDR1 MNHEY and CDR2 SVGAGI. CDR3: CASSYSGRNEQFF. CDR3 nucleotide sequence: TGTGCCAGCAGTTACTCGGGCAGGAATGAGCAGTTCTTC.

The chain's CDR3 is CSVEPGRYTEAFF. CDR3 coding DNA: TGCAGCGTTGAACCGGGTCGGTACACTGAAGCTTTCTTT. The V and J genes are TRBV29-1 and TRBJ1-1; D is uncertain. The CDR3 runs to 13 residues. Germline CDR1 reads SQVTM; CDR2 reads ANQGSEA. V lost 2 bases and J 3 bases, leaving 10 bases between the germline ends.

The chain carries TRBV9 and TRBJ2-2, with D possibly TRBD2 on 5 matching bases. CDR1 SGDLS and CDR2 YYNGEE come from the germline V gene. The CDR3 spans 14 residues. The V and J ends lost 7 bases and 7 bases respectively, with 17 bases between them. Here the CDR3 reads CASSGMRDFGELFF. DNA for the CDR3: TGTGCCAGCTCCGGGATGAGGGATTTCGGGGAGCTGTTTTTT.

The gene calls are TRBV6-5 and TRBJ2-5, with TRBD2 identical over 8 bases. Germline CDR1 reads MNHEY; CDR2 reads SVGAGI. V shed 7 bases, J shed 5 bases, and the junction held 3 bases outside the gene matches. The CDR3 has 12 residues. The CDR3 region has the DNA TGTGCCAGCATGCGGGGGGCCGAGACCCAGTACTTC. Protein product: CASMRGAETQYF.

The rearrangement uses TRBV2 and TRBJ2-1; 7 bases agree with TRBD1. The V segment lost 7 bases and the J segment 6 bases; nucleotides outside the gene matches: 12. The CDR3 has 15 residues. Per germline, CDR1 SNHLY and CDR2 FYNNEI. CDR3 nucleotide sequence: TGTGCCAGCACTCCTGACAGGGTCCCCCGCAATGAGCAGTTCTTC. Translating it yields CASTPDRVPRNEQFF.